This T cell receptor (beta chain) came from a study of cytomegalovirus exposure and HLA in healthy donors. The wider study: The 120 validation repertoires were reported in a later analysis to have been generated on the same platform as the 666 first-cohort repertoires. Study results and caveats: The authors enumerated over 150 TCR beta chains as linked to cytomegalovirus. Generally TCR sequences proved uncommon, though certain public TCRs appeared in numerous donors.

With respect to this clone: What it binds is not known.

Using immunoSEQ multiplex PCR, the repertoire was profiled, and TCRdb retains in-frame clones only, with some absent. The sample lists about 130,000 clones; roughly nine tenths were seen once. The donors belonged to the approximately 130-subject validation cohort, separate from the approximately 670-subject first cohort. Input material: PBMCs. The source is a man in his thirties or forties in good health and CMV-seronegative.

The CDR3 DNA follows: TGCGCCAGCAGCCCAGCAAGGGGCGACACTGAAGCTTTCTTT. Its translation: CASSPARGDTEAFF. The chain joins TRBV4-3 to TRBJ1-1; maybe TRBD1 (5 bases). In germline, CDR1 is LGHNA, CDR2 YSLEER. CDR3 length equals 14 residues. V was cut by 4 bases and J by 3 bases, with 12 bases left in between.